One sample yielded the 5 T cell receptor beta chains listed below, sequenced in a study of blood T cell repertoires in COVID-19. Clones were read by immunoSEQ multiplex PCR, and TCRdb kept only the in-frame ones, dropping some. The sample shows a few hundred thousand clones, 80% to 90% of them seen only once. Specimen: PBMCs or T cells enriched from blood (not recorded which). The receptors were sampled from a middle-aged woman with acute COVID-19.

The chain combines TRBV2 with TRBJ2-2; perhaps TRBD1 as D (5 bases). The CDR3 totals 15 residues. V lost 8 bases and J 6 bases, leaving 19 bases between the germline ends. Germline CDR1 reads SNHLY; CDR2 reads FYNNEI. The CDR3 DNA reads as TGTGCCAGCTGTCAAGGGGCGAAGGTCGCCGGGGAGCTGTTTTTT. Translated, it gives CASCQGAKVAGELFF. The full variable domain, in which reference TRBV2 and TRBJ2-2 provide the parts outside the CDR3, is EPEVTQTPSHQVTQMGQEVILRCVPISNHLYFYWYRQILGQKVEFLVSFYNNEISEKSEIFDDQFSVERPDGSNFTLKIRSTKLEDSAMYFCASCQGAKVAGELFFGEGSRLTVL.

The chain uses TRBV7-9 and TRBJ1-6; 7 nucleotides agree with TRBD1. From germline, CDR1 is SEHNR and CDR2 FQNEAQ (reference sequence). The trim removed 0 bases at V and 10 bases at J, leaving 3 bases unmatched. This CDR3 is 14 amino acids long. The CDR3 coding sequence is TGTGCCAGCAGCTTAGCAGGGGGCGAGTCACCCCTCCACTTT. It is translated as CASSLAGGESPLHF.

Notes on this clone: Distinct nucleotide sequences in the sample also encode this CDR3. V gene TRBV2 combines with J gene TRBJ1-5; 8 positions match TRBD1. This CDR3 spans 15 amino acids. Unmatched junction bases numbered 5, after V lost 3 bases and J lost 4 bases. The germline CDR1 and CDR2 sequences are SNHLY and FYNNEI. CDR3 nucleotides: TGTGCCAGCAGTGATAGAACAGGGGGGAATCAGCCCCAGCATTTT. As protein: CASSDRTGGNQPQHF. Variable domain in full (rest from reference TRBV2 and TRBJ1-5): EPEVTQTPSHQVTQMGQEVILRCVPISNHLYFYWYRQILGQKVEFLVSFYNNEISEKSEIFDDQFSVERPDGSNFTLKIRSTKLEDSAMYFCASSDRTGGNQPQHFGDGTRLSIL.

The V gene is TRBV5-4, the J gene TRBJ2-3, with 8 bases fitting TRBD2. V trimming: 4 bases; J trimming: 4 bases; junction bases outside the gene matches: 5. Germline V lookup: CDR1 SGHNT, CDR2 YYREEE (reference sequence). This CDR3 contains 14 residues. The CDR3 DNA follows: TGTGCCAGCAGCATTACTAGCGGAGCAGATACGCAGTATTTT. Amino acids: CASSITSGADTQYF.

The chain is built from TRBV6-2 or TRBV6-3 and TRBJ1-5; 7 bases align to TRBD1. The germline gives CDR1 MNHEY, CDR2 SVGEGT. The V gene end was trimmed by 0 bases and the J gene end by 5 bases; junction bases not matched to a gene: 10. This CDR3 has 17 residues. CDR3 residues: CASSYSLRQGRDQPQHF. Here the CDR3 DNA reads TGTGCCAGCAGTTACTCTCTGAGACAGGGAAGAGATCAGCCCCAGCATTTT.